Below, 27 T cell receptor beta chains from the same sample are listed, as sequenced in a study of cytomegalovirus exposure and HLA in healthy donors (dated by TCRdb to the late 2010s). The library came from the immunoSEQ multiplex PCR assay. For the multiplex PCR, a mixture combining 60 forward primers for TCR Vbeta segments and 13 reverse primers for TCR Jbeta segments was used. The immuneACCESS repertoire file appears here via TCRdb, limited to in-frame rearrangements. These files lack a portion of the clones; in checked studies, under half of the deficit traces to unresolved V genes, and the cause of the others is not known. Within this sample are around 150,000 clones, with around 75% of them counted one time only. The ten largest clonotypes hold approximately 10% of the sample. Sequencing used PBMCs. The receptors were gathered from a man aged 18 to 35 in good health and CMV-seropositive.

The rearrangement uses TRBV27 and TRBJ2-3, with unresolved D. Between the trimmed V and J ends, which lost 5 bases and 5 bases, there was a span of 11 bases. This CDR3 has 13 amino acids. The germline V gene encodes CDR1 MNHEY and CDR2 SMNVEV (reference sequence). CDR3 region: CASSPRSGDTQYF. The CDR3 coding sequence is TGTGCCAGCAGTCCTCGCTCGGGAGATACGCAGTATTTT.

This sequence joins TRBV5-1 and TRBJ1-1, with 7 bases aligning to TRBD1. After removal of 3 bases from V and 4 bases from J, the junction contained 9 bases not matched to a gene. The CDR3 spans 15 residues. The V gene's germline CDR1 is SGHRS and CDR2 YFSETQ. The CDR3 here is CASSSGQALSTEAFF. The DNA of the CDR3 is TGCGCCAGCAGCTCAGGACAGGCCTTGAGCACTGAAGCTTTCTTT.

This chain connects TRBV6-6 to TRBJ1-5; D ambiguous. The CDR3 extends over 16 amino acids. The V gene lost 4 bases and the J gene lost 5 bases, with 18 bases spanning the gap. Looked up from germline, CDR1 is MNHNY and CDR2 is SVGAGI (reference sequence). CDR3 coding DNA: TGTGCCAGCAGTTTAAGCCCCCCCCAGGAACATCAGCCCCAGCATTTT. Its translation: CASSLSPPQEHQPQHF.

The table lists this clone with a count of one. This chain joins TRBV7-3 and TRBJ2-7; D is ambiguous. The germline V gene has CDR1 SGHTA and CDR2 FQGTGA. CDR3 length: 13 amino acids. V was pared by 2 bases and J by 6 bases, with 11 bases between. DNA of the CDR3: TGTGCCAGCAGCTTAGGAGAGGATCGCGAGCAGTACTTC. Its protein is CASSLGEDREQYF.

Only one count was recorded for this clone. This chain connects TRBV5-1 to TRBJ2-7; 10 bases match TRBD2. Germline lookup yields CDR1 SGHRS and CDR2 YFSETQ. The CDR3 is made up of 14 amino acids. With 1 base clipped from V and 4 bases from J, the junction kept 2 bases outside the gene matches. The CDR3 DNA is TGCGCCAGCAGCTTGCTAGCGGGAGCGTACGAGCAGTACTTC. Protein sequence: CASSLLAGAYEQYF.

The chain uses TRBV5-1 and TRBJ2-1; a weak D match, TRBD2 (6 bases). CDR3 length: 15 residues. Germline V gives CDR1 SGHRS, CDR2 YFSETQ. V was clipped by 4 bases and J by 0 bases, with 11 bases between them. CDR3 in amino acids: CASSRGLASYNEQFF. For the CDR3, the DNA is TGCGCCAGCAGCCGGGGACTGGCCTCCTACAATGAGCAGTTCTTC.

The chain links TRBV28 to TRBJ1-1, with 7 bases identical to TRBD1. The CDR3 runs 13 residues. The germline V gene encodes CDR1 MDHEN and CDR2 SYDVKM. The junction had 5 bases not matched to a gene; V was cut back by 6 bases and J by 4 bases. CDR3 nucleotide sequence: TGTGCCAGCAGCTTCAGGGGGAGCACTGAAGCTTTCTTT. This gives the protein CASSFRGSTEAFF.

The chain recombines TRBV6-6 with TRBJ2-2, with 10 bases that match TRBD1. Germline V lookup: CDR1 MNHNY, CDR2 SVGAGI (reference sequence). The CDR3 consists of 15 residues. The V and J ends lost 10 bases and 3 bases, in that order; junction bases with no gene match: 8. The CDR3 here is CATKTGQGDTGELFF. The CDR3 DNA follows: TGTGCCACCAAGACCGGACAGGGGGACACCGGGGAGCTGTTTTTT.

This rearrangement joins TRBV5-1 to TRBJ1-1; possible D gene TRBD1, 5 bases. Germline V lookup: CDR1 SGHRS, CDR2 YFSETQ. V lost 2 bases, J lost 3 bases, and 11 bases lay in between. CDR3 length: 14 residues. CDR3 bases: TGCGCCAGCAGCTTAAGGGGTCGGGACACTGAAGCTTTCTTT. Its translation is CASSLRGRDTEAFF. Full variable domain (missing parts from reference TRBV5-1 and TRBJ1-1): KAGVTQTPRYLIKTRGQQVTLSCSPISGHRSVSWYQQTPGQGLQFLFEYFSETQRNKGNFPGRFSGRQFSNSRSEMNVSTLELGDSALYLCASSLRGRDTEAFFGQGTRLTVV.

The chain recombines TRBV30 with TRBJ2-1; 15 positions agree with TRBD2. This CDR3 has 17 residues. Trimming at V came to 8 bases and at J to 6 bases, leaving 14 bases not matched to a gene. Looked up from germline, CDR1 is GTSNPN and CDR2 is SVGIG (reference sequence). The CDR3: CALDVGTSGRIGNEQFF. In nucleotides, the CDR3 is TGTGCCCTGGATGTAGGGACTAGCGGGAGGATTGGCAATGAGCAGTTCTTC.

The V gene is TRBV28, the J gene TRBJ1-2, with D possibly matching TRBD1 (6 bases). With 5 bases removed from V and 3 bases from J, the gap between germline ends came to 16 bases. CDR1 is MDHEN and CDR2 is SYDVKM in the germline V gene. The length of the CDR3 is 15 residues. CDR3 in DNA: TGTGCCAGCAGTCGCCACCAGGGGAAGGACTATGGCTACACCTTC. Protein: CASSRHQGKDYGYTF.

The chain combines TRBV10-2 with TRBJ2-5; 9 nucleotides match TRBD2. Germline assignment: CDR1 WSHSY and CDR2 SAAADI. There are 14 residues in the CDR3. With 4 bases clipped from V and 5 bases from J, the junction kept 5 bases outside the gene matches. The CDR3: CASSGSGRVETQYF. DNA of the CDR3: TGCGCCAGCAGTGGTAGCGGGAGAGTGGAGACCCAGTACTTC.

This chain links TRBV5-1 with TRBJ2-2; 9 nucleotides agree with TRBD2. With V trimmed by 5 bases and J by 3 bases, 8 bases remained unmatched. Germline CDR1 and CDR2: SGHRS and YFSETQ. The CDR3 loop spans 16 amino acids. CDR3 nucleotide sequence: TGCGCCAGCAGTAGTGGACTAGCGCTTTACACCGGGGAGCTGTTTTTT. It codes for CASSSGLALYTGELFF.

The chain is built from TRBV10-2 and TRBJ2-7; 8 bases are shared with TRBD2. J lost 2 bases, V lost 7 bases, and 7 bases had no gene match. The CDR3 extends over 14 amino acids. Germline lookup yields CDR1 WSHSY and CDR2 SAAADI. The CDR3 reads CASTPGLGPYEQYF. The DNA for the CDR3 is TGCGCCAGCACCCCGGGACTAGGCCCCTACGAGCAGTACTTC.

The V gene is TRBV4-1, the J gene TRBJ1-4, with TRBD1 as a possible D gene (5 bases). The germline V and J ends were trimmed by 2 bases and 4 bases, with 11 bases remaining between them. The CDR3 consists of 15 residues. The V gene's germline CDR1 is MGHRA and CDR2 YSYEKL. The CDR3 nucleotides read TGCGCCAGCAGCCAATTGAAGGACATTAATGAAAAACTGTTTTTT. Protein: CASSQLKDINEKLFF.

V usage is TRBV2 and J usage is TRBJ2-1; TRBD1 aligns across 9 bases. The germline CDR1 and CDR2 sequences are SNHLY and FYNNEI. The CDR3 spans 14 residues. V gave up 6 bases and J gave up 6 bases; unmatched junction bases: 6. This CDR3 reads CASRVDRGINEQFF. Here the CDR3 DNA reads TGTGCCAGCAGAGTGGACAGGGGTATCAATGAGCAGTTCTTC. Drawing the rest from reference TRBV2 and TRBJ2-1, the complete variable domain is EPEVTQTPSHQVTQMGQEVILRCVPISNHLYFYWYRQILGQKVEFLVSFYNNEISEKSEIFDDQFSVERPDGSNFTLKIRSTKLEDSAMYFCASRVDRGINEQFFGPGTRLTVL.

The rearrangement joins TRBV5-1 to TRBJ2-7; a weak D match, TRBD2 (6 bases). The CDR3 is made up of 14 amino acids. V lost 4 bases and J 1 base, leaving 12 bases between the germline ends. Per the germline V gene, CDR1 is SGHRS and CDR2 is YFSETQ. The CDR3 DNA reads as TGCGCCAGCAGCCCCCCCGGGGGTTCCTACGAGCAGTACTTC. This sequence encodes CASSPPGGSYEQYF.

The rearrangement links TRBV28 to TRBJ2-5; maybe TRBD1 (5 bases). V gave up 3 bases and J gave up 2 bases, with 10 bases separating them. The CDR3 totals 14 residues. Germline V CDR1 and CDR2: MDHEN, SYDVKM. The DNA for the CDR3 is TGTGCCAGCAGTTTTCGACAGTTTCAAGAGACCCAGTACTTC. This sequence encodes CASSFRQFQETQYF.

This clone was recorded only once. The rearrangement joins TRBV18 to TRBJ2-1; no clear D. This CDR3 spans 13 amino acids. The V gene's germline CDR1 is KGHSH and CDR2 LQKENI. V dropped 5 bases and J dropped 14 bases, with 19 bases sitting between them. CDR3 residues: CASSERHAEREFF. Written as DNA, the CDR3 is TGTGCCAGCTCAGAGAGACACGCCGAACGAGAGTTCTTC. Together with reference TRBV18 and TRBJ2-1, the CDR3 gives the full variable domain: NAGVMQNPRHLVRRRGQEARLRCSPMKGHSHVYWYRQLPEEGLKFMVYLQKENIIDESGMPKERFSAEFPKEGPSILRIQQVVRGDSAAYFCASSERHAEREFFGPGTRLTVL.

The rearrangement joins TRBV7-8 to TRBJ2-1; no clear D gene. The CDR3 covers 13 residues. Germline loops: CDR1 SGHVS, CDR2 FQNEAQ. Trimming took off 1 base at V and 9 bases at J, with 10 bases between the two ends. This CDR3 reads CASSLVRFSEQFF. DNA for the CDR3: TGTGCCAGCAGCTTAGTGCGGTTCAGTGAGCAGTTCTTC.

Written as DNA, the CDR3 is TGTGCCAGCAGTTACTCCTGGGAGCTGTTTTTT. This gives the protein CASSYSWELFF. The chain employs TRBV28 and TRBJ2-2; D uncertain. The CDR3 is made up of 11 amino acids. V was cut by 4 bases and J by 9 bases, with 6 bases left in between. Germline loops: CDR1 MDHEN, CDR2 SYDVKM.

The CDR3 sequence: CASSLMRAGNTIYF. In DNA, the CDR3 is TGTGCCAGCAGCCTAATGAGAGCTGGAAACACCATATATTTT. The chain carries TRBV11-2 and TRBJ1-3; D gene ambiguous. The CDR3 is 14 residues long. With 5 bases removed from V and 2 bases from J, the gap between germline ends came to 10 bases. CDR1 is SGHAT, CDR2 FQNNGV, per germline. The entire variable domain, with the rest obtained from reference TRBV11-2 and TRBJ1-3, is as follows: EAGVAQSPRYKIIEKRQSVAFWCNPISGHATLYWYQQILGQGPKLLIQFQNNGVVDDSQLPKDRFSAERLKGVDSTLKIQPAKLEDSAVYLCASSLMRAGNTIYFGEGSWLTVV.

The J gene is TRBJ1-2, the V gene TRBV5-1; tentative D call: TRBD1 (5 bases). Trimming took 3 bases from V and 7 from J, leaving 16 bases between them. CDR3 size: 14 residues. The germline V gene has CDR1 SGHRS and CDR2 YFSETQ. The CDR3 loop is CASSSGGKPGGYTF. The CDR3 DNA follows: TGCGCCAGCAGCTCCGGGGGGAAGCCCGGTGGCTACACCTTC.

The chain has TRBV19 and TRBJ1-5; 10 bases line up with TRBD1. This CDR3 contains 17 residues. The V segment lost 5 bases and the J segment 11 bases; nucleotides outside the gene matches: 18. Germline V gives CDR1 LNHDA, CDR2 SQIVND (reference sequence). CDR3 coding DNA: TGTGCCAGTAGTGTCATTTCCGGGACAGGGGCCCCAACGGCCCAGCATTTT. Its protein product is CASSVISGTGAPTAQHF.

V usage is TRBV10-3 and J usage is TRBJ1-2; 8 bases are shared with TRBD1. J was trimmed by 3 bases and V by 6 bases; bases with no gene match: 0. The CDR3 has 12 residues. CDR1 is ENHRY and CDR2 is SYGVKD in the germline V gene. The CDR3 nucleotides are TGTGCCATCAGGACAGGGGACTATGGCTACACCTTC. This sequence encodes CAIRTGDYGYTF.

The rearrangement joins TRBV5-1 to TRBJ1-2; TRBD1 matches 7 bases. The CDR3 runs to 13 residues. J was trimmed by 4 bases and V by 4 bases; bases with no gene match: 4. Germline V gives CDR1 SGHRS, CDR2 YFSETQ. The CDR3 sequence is CASSGGQTYGYTF. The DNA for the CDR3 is TGCGCCAGCAGCGGGGGACAGACCTATGGCTACACCTTC.

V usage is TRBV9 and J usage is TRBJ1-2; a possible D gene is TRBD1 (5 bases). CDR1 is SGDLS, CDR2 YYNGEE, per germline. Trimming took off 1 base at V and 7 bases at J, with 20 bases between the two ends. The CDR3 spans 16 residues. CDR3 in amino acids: CASSVSPWRVGVGYTF. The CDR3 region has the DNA TGTGCCAGCAGCGTAAGTCCTTGGAGAGTAGGGGTTGGCTACACCTTC.